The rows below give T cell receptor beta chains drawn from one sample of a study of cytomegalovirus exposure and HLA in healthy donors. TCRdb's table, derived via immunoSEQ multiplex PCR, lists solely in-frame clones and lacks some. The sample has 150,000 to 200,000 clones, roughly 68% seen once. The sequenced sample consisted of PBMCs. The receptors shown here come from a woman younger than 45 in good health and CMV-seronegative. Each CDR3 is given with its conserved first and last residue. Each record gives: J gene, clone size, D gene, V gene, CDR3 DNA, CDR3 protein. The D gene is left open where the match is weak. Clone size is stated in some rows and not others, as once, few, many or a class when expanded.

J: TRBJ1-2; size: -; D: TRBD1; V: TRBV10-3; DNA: TGTGCCATACGGGGACAGGGCGCGACCATTAACTATGGCTACACCTTC; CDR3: CAIRGQGATINYGYTF
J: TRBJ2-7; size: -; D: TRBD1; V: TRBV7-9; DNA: TGTGCCAGCAGCTTAGGTGTCACCGGGACAGGGGACTACGAGCAGTACTTC; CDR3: CASSLGVTGTGDYEQYF
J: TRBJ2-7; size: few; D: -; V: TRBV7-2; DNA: TGTGCCAGCACCGAAGTGGGGGGCGAGCAGTACTTC; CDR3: CASTEVGGEQYF
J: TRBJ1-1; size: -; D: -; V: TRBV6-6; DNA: TGTGCCAGCAGTTACTCGTTGTGGCAGGGTAACACTGAAGCTTTCTTT; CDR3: CASSYSLWQGNTEAFF
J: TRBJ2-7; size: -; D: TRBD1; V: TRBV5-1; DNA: TGCGCCAGCAGCTTAACGACAGGGGGCGACGAGCAGTACTTC; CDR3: CASSLTTGGDEQYF
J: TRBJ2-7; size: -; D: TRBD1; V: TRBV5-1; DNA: TGCGCCAGCTCCGGACAGGGCTACGAGCAGTACTTC; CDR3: CASSGQGYEQYF
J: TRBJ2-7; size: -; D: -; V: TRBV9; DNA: TGTGCCAGCAGCGCCGGAGGGCGGGAAGGGAGTGAGCAGTACTTC; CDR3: CASSAGGREGSEQYF
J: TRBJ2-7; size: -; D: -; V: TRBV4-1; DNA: TGCGCCAGCAGCCAAGAAGTCCCCTACGAGCAGTACTTC; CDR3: CASSQEVPYEQYF
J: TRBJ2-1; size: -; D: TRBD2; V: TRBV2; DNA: TGTGCCAGCGTGCCGGGGACTAGCCACAATGAGCAGTTCTTC; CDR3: CASVPGTSHNEQFF
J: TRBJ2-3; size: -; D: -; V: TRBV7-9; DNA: TGTGCCAGCAGCTCGGGACTGGCAAGGGCAGATACGCAGTATTTT; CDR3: CASSSGLARADTQYF
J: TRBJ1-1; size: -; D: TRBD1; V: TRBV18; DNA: TGTGCCAGCTCACCCTCGGGCAGGGGGCCGGCGAACACTGAAGCTTTCTTT; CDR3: CASSPSGRGPANTEAFF
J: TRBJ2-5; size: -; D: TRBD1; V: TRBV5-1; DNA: TGCGCCAGCAGCATAACAGGGGGCCGGGAGACCCAGTACTTC; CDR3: CASSITGGRETQYF
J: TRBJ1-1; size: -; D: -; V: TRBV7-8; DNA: TGTGCCAGCTCCTCTGGGGACGGAGGGAGGAACACTGAAGCTTTCTTT; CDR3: CASSSGDGGRNTEAFF
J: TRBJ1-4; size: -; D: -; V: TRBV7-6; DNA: TGTGCCAGCAGCTTAGTTGTGTCGTCGGAAAAACTGTTTTTT; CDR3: CASSLVVSSEKLFF
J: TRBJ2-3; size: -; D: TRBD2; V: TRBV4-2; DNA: TGTGCCAGCACTGAAATCTTTAGCGGGGCGAACACAGATACGCAGTATTTT; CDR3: CASTEIFSGANTDTQYF
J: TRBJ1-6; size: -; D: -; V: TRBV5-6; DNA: TGTGCCAGCAGCTTGGGGCAAAGAGGGTTGGATAATTCACCCCTCCACTTT; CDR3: CASSLGQRGLDNSPLHF
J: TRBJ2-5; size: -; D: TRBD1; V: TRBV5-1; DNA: TGCGCCAGCAGCTTGGGACAGGGGAGGCAAGAGACCCAGTACTTC; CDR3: CASSLGQGRQETQYF
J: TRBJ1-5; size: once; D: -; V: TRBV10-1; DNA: TGCGCCAGCAGTGACAGGGTGTCCAATCAGCCCCAGCATTTT; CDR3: CASSDRVSNQPQHF
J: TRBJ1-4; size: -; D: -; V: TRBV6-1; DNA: TGTGCCAGCAGTGACCAGGGGTATGACGAAAAACTGTTTTTT; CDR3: CASSDQGYDEKLFF
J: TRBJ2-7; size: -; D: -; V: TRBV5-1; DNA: TGCGCCAGCAGCTTGAAAGGGGCATTGGGCGAGCAGTACTTC; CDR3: CASSLKGALGEQYF
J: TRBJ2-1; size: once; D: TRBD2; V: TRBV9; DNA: TGTGCCAGCAGCGTAGCGTCGAGGCGGGGGATCAATGAGCAGTTCTTC; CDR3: CASSVASRRGINEQFF
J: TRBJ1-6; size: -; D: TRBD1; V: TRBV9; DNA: TGTGCCAGCAGCGTAGGGACAGGGGTTGAATCACCCCTCCACTTT; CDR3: CASSVGTGVESPLHF
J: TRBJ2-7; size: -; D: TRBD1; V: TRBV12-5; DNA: TGTGCTAGTGGTCAAGACAGGGGAGCCTACGAGCAGTACTTC; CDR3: CASGQDRGAYEQYF
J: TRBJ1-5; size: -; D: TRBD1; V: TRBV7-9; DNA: TGTGCCAGCAGCTCAGACAGGGAACGCAATCAGCCCCAGCATTTT; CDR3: CASSSDRERNQPQHF
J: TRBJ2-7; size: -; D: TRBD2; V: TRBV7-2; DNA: TGTGCCAGCAGCTTAGGGCTAGCGGGAGGCTACAGCCCCTACGAGCAGTACTTC; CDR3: CASSLGLAGGYSPYEQYF
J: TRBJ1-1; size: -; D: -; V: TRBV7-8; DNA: TGTGCCAGCAGCCCGAATGACTGGGACACTGAAGCTTTCTTT; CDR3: CASSPNDWDTEAFF
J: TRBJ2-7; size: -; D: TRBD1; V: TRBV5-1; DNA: TGCGCCAGCAGCCGAGGACAGGGCTTGTCCCATTCCTCCTACGAGCAGTACTTC; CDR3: CASSRGQGLSHSSYEQYF
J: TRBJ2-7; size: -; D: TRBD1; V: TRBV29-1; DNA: TGCAGCGTTGTGGGGACAGGGCTGTACGAGCAGTACTTC; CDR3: CSVVGTGLYEQYF
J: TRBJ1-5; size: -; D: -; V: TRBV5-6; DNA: TGTGCCAGCAGCTTGATGGGGGCCGCAAGTAGACAGCCCCAGCATTTT; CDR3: CASSLMGAASRQPQHF
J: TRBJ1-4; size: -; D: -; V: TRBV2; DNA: TGTGCCAGCGGGGTGGGAGGGGATGAAAAACTGTTTTTT; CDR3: CASGVGGDEKLFF
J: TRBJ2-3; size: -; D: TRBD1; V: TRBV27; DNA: TGTGCCAGCAGTCGGGACAGGGGAGGCGCAGATACGCAGTATTTT; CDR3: CASSRDRGGADTQYF
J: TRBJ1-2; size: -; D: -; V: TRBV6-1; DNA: TGTGCCAGCAGTACCAGGGCTACTAACTATGGCTACACCTTC; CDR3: CASSTRATNYGYTF
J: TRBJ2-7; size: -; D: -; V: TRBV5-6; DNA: TGTGCCAGCAGCTTCCCGACAGGCTACGAGCAGTACTTC; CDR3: CASSFPTGYEQYF
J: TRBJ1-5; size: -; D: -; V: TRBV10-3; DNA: TGTGCCATCAGTGGCCAGGCGGGGGATCAGCCCCAGCATTTT; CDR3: CAISGQAGDQPQHF
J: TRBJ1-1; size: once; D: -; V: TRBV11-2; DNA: TGTGCCAGCAGCTCAGGTACTTGGGGGGTTCCGAACACTGAAGCTTTCTTT; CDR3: CASSSGTWGVPNTEAFF
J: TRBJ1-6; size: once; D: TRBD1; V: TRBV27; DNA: TGTGCCAGCAGTTATCAACCGGGACAGCGAAATTCACCCCTCCACTTT; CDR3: CASSYQPGQRNSPLHF
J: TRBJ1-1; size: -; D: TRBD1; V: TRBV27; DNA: TGTGCCAGCAGTTCTAGACAGGGGACGAGTTACACTGAAGCTTTCTTT; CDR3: CASSSRQGTSYTEAFF
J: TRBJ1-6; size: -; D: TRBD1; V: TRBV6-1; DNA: TGTGCCAGCAGTGAAAGACAAGGGGGCGTTGATTCACCCCTCCACTTT; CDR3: CASSERQGGVDSPLHF
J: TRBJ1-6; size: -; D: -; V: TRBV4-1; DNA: TGCGCCAGCAGCCGACAGGCGGCCTGGGATAATTCACCCCTCCACTTT; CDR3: CASSRQAAWDNSPLHF
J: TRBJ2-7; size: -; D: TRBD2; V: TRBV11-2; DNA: TGTGCCAGCAGCTTAGGAGCGGGAGAAGTCTACGAGCAGTACTTC; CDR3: CASSLGAGEVYEQYF
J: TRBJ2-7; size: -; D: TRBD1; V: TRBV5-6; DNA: TGTGCCAGCAGCCCCCGGGACAGAGGATACGAGCAGTACTTC; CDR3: CASSPRDRGYEQYF
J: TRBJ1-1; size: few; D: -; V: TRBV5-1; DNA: TGCGCCAGCAGCTTAACAGTGAACACTGAAGCTTTCTTT; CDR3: CASSLTVNTEAFF
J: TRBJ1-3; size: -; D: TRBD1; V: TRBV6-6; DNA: TGTGCCAGCAGCCAGGGGGCGACGGGAAACACCATATATTTT; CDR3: CASSQGATGNTIYF
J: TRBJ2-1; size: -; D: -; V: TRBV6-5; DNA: TGTGCCAGCTGTGGGGACTCCCCTGCCTACAATGAGCAGTTCTTC; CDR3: CASCGDSPAYNEQFF
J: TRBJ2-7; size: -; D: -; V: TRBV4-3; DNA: TGCGCCAGCAGCCAAGATACAGGGTTGGGATCCTACGAGCAGTACTTC; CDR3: CASSQDTGLGSYEQYF
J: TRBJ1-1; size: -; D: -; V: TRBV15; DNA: TGTGCCACCAGCAGAGCAATCCAGGGGCCTAAGGAAGCTTTCTTT; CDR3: CATSRAIQGPKEAFF
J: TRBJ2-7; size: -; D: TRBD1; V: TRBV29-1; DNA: TGCAGCGTTGAAGGTTTCCCGGACAGGGTCTCCTACGAGCAGTACTTC; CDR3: CSVEGFPDRVSYEQYF
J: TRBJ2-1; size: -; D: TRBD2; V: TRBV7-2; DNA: TGTGCCAGCAGCCGAAGGACTAGCGGGAGGGCCGGCCGATATGAGCAGTTCTTC; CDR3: CASSRRTSGRAGRYEQFF
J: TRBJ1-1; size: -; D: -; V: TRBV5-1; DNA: TGCGCCAGCAGCTTAAACCCGGGATCCCTGAACACTGAAGCTTTCTTT; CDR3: CASSLNPGSLNTEAFF